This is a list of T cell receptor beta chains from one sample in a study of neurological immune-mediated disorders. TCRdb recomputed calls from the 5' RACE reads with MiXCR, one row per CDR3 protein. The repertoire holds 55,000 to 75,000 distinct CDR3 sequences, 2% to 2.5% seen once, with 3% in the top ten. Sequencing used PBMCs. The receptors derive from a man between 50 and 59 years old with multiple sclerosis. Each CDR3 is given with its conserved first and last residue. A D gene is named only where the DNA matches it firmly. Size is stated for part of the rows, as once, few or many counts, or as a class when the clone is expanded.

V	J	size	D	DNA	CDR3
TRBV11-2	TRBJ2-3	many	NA	TGTGCCAGCAGCTCAATACCTAGCACAGATACGCAGTATTTT	CASSSIPSTDTQYF
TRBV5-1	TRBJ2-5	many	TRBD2	TGCGCCAGCAGCTTGGCGCTAGCGGGGGACCTCCAAGAGACCCAGTACTTC	CASSLALAGDLQETQYF
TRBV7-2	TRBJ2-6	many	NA	TGTGCCAGCAGCCAAACAGGGCCTGGGGCCAACGTCCTGACTTTC	CASSQTGPGANVLTF
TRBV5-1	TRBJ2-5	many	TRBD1	TGCGCCAGCCAGAGGGGGCTTCAAGAGACCCAGTACTTC	CASQRGLQETQYF
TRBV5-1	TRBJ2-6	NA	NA	TGCGCCAGCAGCCCCTATGGGGAAAAACATGGGGCCAACGTCCTGACTTTC	CASSPYGEKHGANVLTF
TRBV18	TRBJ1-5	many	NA	TGTGCCAGCTCACCGGCGGGGGACCAGCCCCAGCATTTT	CASSPAGDQPQHF
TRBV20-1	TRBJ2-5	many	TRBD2	TGCAGTGCTAGGGGGACTAGCGGGGGTATCCAAGAGACCCAGTACTTC	CSARGTSGGIQETQYF
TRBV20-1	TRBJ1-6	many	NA	TGCAGTGCCCGGATAGCGTCTAATAATTCACCCCTCCACTTT	CSARIASNNSPLHF
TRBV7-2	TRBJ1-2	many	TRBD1	TGTGCCAGCAGCCCCCCGGGACAGGGTAACTATGGCTACACCTTC	CASSPPGQGNYGYTF
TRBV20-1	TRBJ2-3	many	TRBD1	TGCAGTGCTAGAGACCCAGGACAGGGAAGGACAGATACGCAGTATTTT	CSARDPGQGRTDTQYF
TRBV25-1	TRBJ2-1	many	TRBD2	TGTGCCAGCGGCCCAGTGGCCAAGCGGGGTGAGCAGTTCTTC	CASGPVAKRGEQFF
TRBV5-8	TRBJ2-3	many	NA	TGTGCCAGCAGCCCAGGGAGCCTGGGGTCCGGTACGCAGTATTTT	CASSPGSLGSGTQYF
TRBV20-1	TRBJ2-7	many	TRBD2	TGCAGTGGAGCGGGAACGGACGAGCAGTACTTC	CSGAGTDEQYF
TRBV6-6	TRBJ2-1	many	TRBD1	TGTGCCAGCAGTTACGGGCTGGACAGGGTACGATACAATGAGCAGTTCTTC	CASSYGLDRVRYNEQFF
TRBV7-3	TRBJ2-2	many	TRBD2	TGTGCCAGCAGCTTGGTAGCGGGGGGCCCGAACACCGGGGAGCTGTTTTTT	CASSLVAGGPNTGELFF
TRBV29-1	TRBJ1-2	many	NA	TGCAGCGTTGAATCGGGACGGAGCAACACCTTC	CSVESGRSNTF
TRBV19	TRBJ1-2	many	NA	TGTGCCAGTAGTTTGCGGGATGGCTACACCTTC	CASSLRDGYTF
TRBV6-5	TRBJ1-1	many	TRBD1	TGTGCCAGCAGTGTGACAGGGAGGCCCACTGAAGCTTTCTTT	CASSVTGRPTEAFF
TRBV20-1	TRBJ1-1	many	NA	TGCAGTGCTAGGATTTCAGTGAACACTGAAGCTTTCTTT	CSARISVNTEAFF
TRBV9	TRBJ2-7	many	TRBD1	TGTGCCAGCAGCCTAGGGACAGGCTGGGGGGAGCAGTACTTC	CASSLGTGWGEQYF
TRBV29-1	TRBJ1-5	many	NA	TGCAGCGTGACAATCGGTAATCAGCCCCAGCATTTT	CSVTIGNQPQHF
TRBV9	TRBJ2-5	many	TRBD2	TGTGCCAGCAGCGTAGAACGGGGGGGCAGGGAGACCCAGTACTTC	CASSVERGGRETQYF
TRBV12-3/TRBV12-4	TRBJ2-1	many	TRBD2	TGTGCCAGCAGCTCGACTAGCGGGGGATTCTACAATGAGCAGTTCTTC	CASSSTSGGFYNEQFF
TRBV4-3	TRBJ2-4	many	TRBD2	TGCGCCAGCAGCCAAGATGCTAGCGGTGATCAAGCCAAAAACATTCAGTACTTC	CASSQDASGDQAKNIQYF
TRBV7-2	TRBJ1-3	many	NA	TGTGCCAGCAGCCGTACTGGGCGCTCTGGAAACACCATATATTTT	CASSRTGRSGNTIYF
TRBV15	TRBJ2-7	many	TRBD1	TGTGCCACCAGCAGAGGACAGGGACCCTACGAGCAGTACTTC	CATSRGQGPYEQYF
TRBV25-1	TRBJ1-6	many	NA	TGTGCCTCAAAACAGAGCTATAATTCACCCCTCCACTTT	CASKQSYNSPLHF
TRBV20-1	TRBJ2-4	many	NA	TGCAGTGCGGCCGGCCGAAACATTCAGTACTTC	CSAAGRNIQYF
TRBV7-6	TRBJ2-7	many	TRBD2	TGTGCCAGCAGAGGTAGCGGGGCCTCACCCTACGAGCAGTACTTC	CASRGSGASPYEQYF
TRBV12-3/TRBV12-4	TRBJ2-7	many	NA	TGTGCCAGCAGTCAGACAGAGGGACCCTACGAGCAGTACTTC	CASSQTEGPYEQYF
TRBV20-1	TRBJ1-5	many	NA	TGCAGCCCTGCCCGTAGCAATCAGCCCCAGCATTTT	CSPARSNQPQHF
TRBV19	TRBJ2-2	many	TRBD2	TGTGCCAGTAGTATTAGTTTGTTGACTAGCGGGACGATTTCCTCCGGGGAGCTGTTTTTT	CASSISLLTSGTISSGELFF
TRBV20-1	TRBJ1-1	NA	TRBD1	TGCAGTACTCAGGGGGTCGCTGAAGCTTTCTTT	CSTQGVAEAFF
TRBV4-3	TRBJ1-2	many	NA	TGCGCCAGCAGCCAAGATCCTCACAGTAACTATGGCTACACCTTC	CASSQDPHSNYGYTF
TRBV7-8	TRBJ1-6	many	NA	TGTGCCAGCAGCAAACAGGGAGATTCACCCCTCCACTTT	CASSKQGDSPLHF
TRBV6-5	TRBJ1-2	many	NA	TGTGCCAGCAGTTACAGCTCCGGAGGCCTGAACTATGGCTACACCTTC	CASSYSSGGLNYGYTF
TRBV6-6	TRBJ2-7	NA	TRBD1	TGTGCCAGCAGTTACCGGCAGGGGGTCAACGCGCAGTACTTC	CASSYRQGVNAQYF
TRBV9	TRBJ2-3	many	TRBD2	TGTGCCAGCAGCATTCTAGCGGTCACAGATACGCAGTATTTT	CASSILAVTDTQYF
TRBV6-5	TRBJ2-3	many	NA	TGTGCCAGCAGTTACTCTGGCGGGGAGAGCACAGATACGCAGTATTTT	CASSYSGGESTDTQYF
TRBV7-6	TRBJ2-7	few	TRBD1	TGTGCCAGCGGGTCCCAGGGGGCCTGGGACGAGCAGTACTTC	CASGSQGAWDEQYF
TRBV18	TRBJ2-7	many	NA	TGTGCCAGCTCACCCGGGGCGCCTTCCGAGCAGTACTTC	CASSPGAPSEQYF
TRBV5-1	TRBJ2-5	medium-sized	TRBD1	TGCGCCAGCAGCCGATCGACAGGGACAGAGACCCAGTACTTC	CASSRSTGTETQYF
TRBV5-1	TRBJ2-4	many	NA	TGCGCCAGCAGCTTACAGTCTGGGACCAAAAACATTCAGTACTTC	CASSLQSGTKNIQYF
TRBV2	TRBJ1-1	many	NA	TGTGCCAGCAGTGATAACGGGGTGACTGAAGCTTTCTTT	CASSDNGVTEAFF
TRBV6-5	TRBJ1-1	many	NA	TGTGCCAGCAGTGCACAGGGAGTAACTGAAGCTTTCTTT	CASSAQGVTEAFF
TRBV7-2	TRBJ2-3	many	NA	TGTGCCAGCAGCCCATCGGGGGGCGCGGGGGGCACAGATACGCAGTATTTT	CASSPSGGAGGTDTQYF
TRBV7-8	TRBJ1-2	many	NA	TGTGCCAGCAGCCCGCAACAGGGTGGAAGCTATGGCTACACCTTC	CASSPQQGGSYGYTF
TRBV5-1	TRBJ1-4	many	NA	TGCGCCAGCAGGATGACTGCAACTAATGAAAAACTGTTTTTT	CASRMTATNEKLFF
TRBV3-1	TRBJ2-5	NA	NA	TGTGCCAGCAGCCAAGAAACTCTAGCCGGTGTGACCCAGTACTTC	CASSQETLAGVTQYF
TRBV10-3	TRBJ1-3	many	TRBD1	TGTGCCATCAGACAGGGGTCAACTGGAAACACCATATATTTT	CAIRQGSTGNTIYF
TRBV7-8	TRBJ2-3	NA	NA	TGTGCCAGCAGCTTAGACTGGAGCACAGATACGCAGTATTTT	CASSLDWSTDTQYF
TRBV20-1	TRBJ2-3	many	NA	TGCAGTGCTAGTAGGGGGGGCCAAAGGAGAACAGATACGCAGTATTTT	CSASRGGQRRTDTQYF
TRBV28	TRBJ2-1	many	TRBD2	TGTGCCAGCAGCCGTACTAGCGTCAATGAGCAGTTCTTC	CASSRTSVNEQFF
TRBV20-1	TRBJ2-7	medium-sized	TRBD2	TGCAGTGCCCATCTAGCGGGGGGGTACAACGAGCAGTACTTC	CSAHLAGGYNEQYF
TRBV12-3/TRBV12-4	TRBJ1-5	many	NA	TGTGCCAGCAGTCCCCCACAGGGACCCCAGCCCCAGCATTTT	CASSPPQGPQPQHF
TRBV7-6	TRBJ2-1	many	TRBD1	TGTGCCAGCAGTGCCGCCGGGACAGGGTCCAATGAGCAGTTCTTC	CASSAAGTGSNEQFF